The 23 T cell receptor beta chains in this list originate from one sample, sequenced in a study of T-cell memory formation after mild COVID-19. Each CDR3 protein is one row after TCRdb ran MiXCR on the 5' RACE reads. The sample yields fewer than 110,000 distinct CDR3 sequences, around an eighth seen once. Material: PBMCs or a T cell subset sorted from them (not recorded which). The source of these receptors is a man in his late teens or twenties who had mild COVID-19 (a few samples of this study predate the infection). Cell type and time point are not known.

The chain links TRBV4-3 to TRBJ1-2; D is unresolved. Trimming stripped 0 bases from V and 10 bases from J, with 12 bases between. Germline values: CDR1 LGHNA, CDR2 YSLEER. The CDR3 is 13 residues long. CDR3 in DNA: TGCGCCAGCAGCCAAGATATGTTCGGAATCTACACCTTC. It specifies CASSQDMFGIYTF.

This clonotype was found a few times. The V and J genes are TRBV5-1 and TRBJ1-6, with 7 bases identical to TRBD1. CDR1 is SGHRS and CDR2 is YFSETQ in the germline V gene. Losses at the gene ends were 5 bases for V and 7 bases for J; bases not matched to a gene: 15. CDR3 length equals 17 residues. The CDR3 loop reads CASRHTGRGPRNSPLHF. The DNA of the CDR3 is TGCGCCAGCAGACATACAGGGAGGGGGCCTCGGAATTCACCCCTCCACTTT.

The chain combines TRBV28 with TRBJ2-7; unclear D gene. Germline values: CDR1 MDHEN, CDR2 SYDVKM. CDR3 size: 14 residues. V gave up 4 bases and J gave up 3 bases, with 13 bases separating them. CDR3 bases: TGTGCCAGCAGTTCTTCAACGCGAGGCTACGAGCAGTACGTC. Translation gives CASSSSTRGYEQYV.

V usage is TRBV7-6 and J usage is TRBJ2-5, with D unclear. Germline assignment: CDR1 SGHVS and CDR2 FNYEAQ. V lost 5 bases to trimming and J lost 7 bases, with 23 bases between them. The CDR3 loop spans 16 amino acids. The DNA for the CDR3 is TGTGCCAGCAGCCCCCAGCCCCGAAGGGCCGCTACGACCCAGTACTTC. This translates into CASSPQPRRAATTQYF.

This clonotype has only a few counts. CDR3 sequence: CASSPVGTSNTGELFF. The CDR3 DNA reads TGTGCCAGCAGCCCCGTCGGGACATCGAACACCGGGGAGCTGTTTTTT. The chain combines TRBV7-9 with TRBJ2-2; tentatively, D is TRBD1 (6 bases). Germline V gene data show CDR1 as SEHNR and CDR2 as FQNEAQ (reference sequence). Trimming took off 5 bases at V and 0 bases at J, with 13 bases between the two ends. The CDR3 covers 16 residues.

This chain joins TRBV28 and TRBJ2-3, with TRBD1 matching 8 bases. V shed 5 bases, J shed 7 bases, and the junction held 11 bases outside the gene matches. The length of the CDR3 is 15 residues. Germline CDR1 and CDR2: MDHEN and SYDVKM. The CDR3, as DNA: TGTGCCAGCAGTCTTAGGACAGGGTTGAAGAATACGCAGTATTTT. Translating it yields CASSLRTGLKNTQYF.

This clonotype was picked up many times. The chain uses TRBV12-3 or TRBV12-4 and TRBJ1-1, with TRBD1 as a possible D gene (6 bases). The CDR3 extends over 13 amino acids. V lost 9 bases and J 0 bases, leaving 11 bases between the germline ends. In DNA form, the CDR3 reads TGTGCCAGTCTCGAGGGGGTGAACACTGAAGCTTTCTTT. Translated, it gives CASLEGVNTEAFF.

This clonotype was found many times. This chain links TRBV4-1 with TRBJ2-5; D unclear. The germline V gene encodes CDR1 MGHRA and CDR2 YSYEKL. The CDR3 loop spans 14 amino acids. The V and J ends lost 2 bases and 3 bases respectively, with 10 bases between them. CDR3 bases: TGCGCCAGCAGCCAATACGATACAGAAGAGACCCAGTACTTC. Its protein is CASSQYDTEETQYF.

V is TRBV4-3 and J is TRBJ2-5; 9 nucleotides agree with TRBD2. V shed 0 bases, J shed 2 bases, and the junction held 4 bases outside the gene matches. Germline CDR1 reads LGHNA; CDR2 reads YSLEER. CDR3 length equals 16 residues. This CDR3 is CASSQDWSGGQETQYF. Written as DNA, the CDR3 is TGCGCCAGCAGCCAAGATTGGAGCGGGGGGCAAGAGACCCAGTACTTC.

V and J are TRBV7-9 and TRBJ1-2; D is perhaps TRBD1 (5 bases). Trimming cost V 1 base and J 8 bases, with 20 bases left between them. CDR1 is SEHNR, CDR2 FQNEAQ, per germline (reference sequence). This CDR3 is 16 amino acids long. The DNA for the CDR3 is TGTGCCAGCAGCTTAGGGATCGGGACGGCTTCCTTCGGCTACACCTTC. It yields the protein CASSLGIGTASFGYTF. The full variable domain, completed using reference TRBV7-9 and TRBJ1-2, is DTGVSQNPRHKITKRGQNVTFRCDPISEHNRLYWYRQTLGQGPEFLTYFQNEAQLEKSRLLSDRFSAERPKGSFSTLEIQRTEQGDSAMYLCASSLGIGTASFGYTFGSGTRLTVV.

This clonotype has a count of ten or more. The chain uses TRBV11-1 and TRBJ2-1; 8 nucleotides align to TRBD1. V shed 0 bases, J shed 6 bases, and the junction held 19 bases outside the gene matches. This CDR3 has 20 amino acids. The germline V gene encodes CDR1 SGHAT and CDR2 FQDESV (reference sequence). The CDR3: CASSLAKYRGILGYGNEQFF. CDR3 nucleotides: TGTGCCAGCAGCTTAGCTAAGTACAGGGGGATACTTGGATATGGCAATGAGCAGTTCTTC.

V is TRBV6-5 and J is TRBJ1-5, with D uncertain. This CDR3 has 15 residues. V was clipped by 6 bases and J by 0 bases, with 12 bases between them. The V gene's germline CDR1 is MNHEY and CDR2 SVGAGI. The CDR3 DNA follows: TGTGCCAGCAGCCCCGGTTTTTATAGCAATCAGCCCCAGCATTTT. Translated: CASSPGFYSNQPQHF.

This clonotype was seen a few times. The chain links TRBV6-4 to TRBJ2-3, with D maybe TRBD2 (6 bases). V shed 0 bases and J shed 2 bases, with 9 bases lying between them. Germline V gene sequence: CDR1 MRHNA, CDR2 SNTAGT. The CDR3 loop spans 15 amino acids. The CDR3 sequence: CASSDSSSATDTQYF. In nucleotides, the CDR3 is TGTGCCAGCAGTGACTCGTCTAGCGCCACAGATACGCAGTATTTT.

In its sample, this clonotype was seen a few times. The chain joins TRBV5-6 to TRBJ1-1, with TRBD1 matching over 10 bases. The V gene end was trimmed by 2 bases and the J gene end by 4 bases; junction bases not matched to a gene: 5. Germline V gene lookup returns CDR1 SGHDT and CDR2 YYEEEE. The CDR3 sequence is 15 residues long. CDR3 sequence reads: CASSFSGTGVTEAFF. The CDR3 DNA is TGTGCCAGCAGCTTCTCCGGGACAGGGGTCACTGAAGCTTTCTTT.

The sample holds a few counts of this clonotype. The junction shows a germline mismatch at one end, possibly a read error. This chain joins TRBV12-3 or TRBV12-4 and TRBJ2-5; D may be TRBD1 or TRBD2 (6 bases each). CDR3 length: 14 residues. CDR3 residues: CASSPEGGWENQYF. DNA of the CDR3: TGTGCCAGCAGTCCGGAAGGGGGGTGGGAGAACCAGTACTTC.

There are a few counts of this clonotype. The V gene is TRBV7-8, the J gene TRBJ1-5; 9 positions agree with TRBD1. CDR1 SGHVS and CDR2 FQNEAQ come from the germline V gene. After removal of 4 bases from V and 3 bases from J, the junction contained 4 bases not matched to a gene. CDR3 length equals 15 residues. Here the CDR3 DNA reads TGTGCCAGCAGCTCCGGGACAGGGTTCAATCAGCCCCAGCATTTT. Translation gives CASSSGTGFNQPQHF.

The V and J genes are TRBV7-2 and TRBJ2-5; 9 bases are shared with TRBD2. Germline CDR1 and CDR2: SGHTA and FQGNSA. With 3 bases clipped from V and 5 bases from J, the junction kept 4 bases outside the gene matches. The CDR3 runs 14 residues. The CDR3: CASSFSGGWETQYF. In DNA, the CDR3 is TGTGCCAGCAGCTTTAGCGGGGGCTGGGAGACCCAGTACTTC.

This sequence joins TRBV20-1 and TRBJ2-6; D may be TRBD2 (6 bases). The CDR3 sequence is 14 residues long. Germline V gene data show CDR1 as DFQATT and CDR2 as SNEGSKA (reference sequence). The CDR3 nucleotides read TGCAGCGCCGCCGGGGGCTCTGGGGCCAACGTCCTGACTTTC. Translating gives CSAAGGSGANVLTF.

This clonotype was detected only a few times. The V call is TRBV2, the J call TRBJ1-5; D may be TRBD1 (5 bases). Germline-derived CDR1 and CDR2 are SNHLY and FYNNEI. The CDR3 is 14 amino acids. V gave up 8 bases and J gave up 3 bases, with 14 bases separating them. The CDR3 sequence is CASRIDSSNQPQHF. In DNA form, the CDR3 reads TGTGCCAGCCGAATAGACAGTTCCAATCAGCCCCAGCATTTT.

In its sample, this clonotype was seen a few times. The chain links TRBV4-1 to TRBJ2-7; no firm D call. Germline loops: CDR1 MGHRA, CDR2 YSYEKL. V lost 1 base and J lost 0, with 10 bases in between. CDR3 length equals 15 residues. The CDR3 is CASSQGKGISYEQYF. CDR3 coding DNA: TGCGCCAGCAGCCAAGGGAAGGGTATCTCCTACGAGCAGTACTTC.

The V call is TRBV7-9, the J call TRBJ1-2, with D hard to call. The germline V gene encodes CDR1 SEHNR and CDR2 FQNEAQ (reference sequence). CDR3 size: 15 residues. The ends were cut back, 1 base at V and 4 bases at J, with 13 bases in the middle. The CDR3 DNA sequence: TGTGCCAGCAGCTTAGAGAGACCGGCGCTCTATGGCTACACCTTC. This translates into CASSLERPALYGYTF.

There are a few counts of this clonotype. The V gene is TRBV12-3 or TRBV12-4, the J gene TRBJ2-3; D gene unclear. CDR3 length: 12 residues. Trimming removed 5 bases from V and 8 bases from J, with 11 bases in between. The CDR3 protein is CASSEDSGTQYF. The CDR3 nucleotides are TGTGCCAGCAGTGAAGACTCCGGTACGCAGTATTTT.

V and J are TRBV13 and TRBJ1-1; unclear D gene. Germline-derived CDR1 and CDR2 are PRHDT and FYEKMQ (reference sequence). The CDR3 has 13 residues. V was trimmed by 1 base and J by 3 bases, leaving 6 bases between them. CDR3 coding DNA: TGTGCCAGCAGCTTAGAAGTCTACACTGAAGCTTTCTTT. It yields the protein CASSLEVYTEAFF.